One T cell receptor (beta chain) is described in this entry. Its antigen is not identified. The CDR3 is 13 residues long. V shed 6 bases and J 2 bases; nucleotides not matched to a gene: 6. The V gene's germline CDR1 is SQVTM and CDR2 ANQGSEA. Each CDR3 protein gets one entry after TCRdb re-called the 5' RACE reads with MiXCR. In the table there are roughly 350,000 distinct CDR3 sequences, under 25% of which are singletons. This record comes from a study of T-cell memory formation after mild COVID-19. Regarding the study as a whole: Contracting clones from day 15 to 85 had balanced CD4/CD8; later expanders favoured CD4+.

V and J are TRBV29-1 and TRBJ2-7, with 8 bases aligning to TRBD1. This clonotype was sampled from an adult woman who had mild COVID-19 (a few samples of this study predate the infection). Cell type and time point are not known. Material: PBMCs or a T cell subset sorted from them (not recorded which). This chain's CDR3 is CSVTGQVTYEQYF. The CDR3 nucleotides read TGCAGCGTAACGGGACAGGTGACCTACGAGCAGTACTTC.